The clone carrying this T cell receptor beta chain was counted at least ten times. The antigen is not known. The data are from a study of T cell repertoires in cytomegalovirus infection. Study results and caveats: In two of eight donors, the top clonotype was HLA-C-restricted CMV-specific.

Each CDR3 protein gets one entry after TCRdb re-called the reads with MiXCR. The table has about 360,000 distinct CDR3 sequences, about a sixth seen once. The CDR3 runs to 16 residues. V dropped 1 base and J dropped 8; count of bases not matched to a gene: 8. Germline V CDR1 and CDR2: SSHAT, FNYEAQ (reference sequence). The receptor was isolated from a human donor in good health (CMV status not recorded). Some clones in this sample may be carry-over from other donors' samples. Sequenced sample: PBMCs. The rearrangement joins TRBV7-7 to TRBJ2-1; 10 bases align to TRBD2. The CDR3 protein is CASSLGRAGGSDEQFF. The CDR3 bases are TGTGCCAGCAGCTTAGGCAGAGCGGGAGGGTCCGATGAGCAGTTCTTC.